The clone carrying this T cell receptor (beta chain) appeared a single time. The antigen is undetermined. Researchers took RNA transcripts and amplified TCR beta CDR3 regions from them. Investigators did first-round RT-PCR with HTBI primers, then second-round multiplex PCR. TCRdb re-derived calls from the multiplex PCR reads in MiXCR, one entry per CDR3 protein. The repertoire consists of about 210,000 distinct CDR3 sequences, with 25% to 35% occurring once and the leading ten covering approximately 9.6%. The authors diagnosed from clinical symptoms, serum thyroxine, TRAb, thyroid ultrasound and orbital computed tomography. PBMCs stemmed from 10 ml of fresh peripheral blood. The sample originates from a study of Graves' ophthalmopathy and Graves' hyperthyroidism. Broader study findings: Appearing in blood as well were most expanded thyroid clonotypes above 0.001 frequency. Using 13 signatures, a model distinguished ophthalmopathy from stable hyperthyroidism, reaching around 90% sensitivity and about 81% specificity.

The CDR3 length is 12 residues. Per germline, CDR1 MNHNS and CDR2 SASEGT. The germline V and J ends were trimmed by 5 bases and 4 bases, with 8 bases remaining between them. The chain is built from TRBV6-1 and TRBJ1-1; D gene ambiguous. Sequenced: peripheral blood. The TCR was taken from a man in his forties or fifties with Graves' ophthalmopathy. The CDR3 protein is CASSPRATEAFF. The CDR3 nucleotides read TGTGCCAGCAGTCCCCGGGCCACTGAAGCTTTCTTT.